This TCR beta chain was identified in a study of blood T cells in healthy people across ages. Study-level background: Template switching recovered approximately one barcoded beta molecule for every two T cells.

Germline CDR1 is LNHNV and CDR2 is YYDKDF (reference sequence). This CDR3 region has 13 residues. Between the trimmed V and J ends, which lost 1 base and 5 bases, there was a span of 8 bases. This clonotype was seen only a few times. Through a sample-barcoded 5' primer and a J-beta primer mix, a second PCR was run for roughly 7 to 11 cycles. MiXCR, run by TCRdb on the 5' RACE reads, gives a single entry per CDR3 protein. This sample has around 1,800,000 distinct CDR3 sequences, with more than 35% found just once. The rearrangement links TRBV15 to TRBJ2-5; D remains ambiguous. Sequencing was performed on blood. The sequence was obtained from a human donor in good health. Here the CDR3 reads CATSRVIEETQYF. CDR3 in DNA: TGTGCCACCAGCAGAGTCATTGAGGAGACCCAGTACTTC. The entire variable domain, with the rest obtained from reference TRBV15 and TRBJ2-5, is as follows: DAMVIQNPRYQVTQFGKPVTLSCSQTLNHNVMYWYQQKSSQAPKLLFHYYDKDFNNEADTPDNFQSRRPNTSFCFLDIRSPGLGDTAMYLCATSRVIEETQYFGPGTRLLVL.